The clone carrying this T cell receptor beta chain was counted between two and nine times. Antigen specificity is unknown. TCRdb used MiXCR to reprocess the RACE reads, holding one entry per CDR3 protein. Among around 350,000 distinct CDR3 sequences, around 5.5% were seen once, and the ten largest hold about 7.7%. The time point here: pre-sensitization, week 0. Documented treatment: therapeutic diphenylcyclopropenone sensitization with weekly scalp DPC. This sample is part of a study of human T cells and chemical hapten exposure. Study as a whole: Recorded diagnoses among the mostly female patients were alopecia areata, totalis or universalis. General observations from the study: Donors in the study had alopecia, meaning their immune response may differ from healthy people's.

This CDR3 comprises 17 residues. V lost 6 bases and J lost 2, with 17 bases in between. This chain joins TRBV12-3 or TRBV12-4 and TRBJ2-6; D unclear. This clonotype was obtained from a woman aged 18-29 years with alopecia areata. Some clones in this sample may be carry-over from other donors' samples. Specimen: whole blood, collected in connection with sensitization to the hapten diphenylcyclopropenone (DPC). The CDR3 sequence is CASSPPPKYPGANVLTF. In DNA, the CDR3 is TGTGCCAGCAGCCCCCCCCCCAAGTACCCTGGGGCCAACGTCCTGACTTTC.